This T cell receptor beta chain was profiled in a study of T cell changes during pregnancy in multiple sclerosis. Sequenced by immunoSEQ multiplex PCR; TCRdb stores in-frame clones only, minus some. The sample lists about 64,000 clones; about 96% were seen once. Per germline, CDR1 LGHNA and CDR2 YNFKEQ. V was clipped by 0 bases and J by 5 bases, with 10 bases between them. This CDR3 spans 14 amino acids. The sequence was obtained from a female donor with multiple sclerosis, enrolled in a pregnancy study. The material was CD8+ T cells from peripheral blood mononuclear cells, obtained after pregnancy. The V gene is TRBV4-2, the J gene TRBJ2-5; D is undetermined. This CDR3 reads CASSQEGVEETQYF. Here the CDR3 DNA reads TGTGCCAGCAGCCAAGAAGGAGTAGAGGAGACCCAGTACTTC.